This TCR beta chain was captured in a study of T-cell reconstitution after alpha-beta-depleted transplantation in children. V shed 2 bases and J 1 base; nucleotides not matched to a gene: 4. Germline lookup yields CDR1 DFQATT and CDR2 SNEGSKA (reference sequence). This CDR3 is 15 amino acids long. Construction of the TCRbeta library involved unique molecular identifiers. TCRdb itself ran the PCR reads through MiXCR, one entry per CDR3 protein. The sample lists about 410,000 distinct CDR3 sequences; about 20% were seen once. This chain links TRBV20-1 with TRBJ2-7; 11 positions agree with TRBD1. This TCR was recovered from a human donor who donated a stem cell graft to a child with acute myeloid leukemia. The sequencing here drew on PBMCs from the stem cell graft donor, taken from the stem cell graft. CDR3: CSARTGTGGSYEQYF. Here the CDR3 DNA reads TGCAGTGCTAGAACCGGGACAGGGGGTTCCTACGAGCAGTACTTC.